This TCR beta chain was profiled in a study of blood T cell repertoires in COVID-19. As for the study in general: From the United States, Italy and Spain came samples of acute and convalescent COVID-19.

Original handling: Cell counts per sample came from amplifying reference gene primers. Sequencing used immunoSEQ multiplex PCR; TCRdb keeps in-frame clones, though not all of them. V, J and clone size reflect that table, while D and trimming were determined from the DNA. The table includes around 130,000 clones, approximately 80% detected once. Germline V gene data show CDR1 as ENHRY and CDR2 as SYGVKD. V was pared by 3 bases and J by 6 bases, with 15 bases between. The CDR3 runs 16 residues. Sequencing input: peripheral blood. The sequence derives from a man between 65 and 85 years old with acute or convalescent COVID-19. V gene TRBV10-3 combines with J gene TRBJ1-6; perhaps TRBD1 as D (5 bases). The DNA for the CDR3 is TGTGCCATCAGTGACCGTGGACGTAGGGGTAATTCACCCCTCCACTTT. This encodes CAISDRGRRGNSPLHF.